A single sample is the source of the 26 T cell receptor beta chains below, sequenced in a study of PD-1 blockade in classical Hodgkin lymphoma. Following autologous stem cell transplantation, relapse occurred in every patient, and exposure to brentuximab vedotin varied. Clones were read by immunoSEQ multiplex PCR, and TCRdb kept only the in-frame ones, dropping some. The sample has about 98,000 clones, roughly 92% seen once. Sequencing was performed on peripheral blood mononuclear cells (PBMCs), taken at baseline. All receptors come from a human donor with classical Hodgkin lymphoma.

J is TRBJ1-5 and V is TRBV6-6, with TRBD1 as a possible D gene (5 bases). V was pared by 4 bases and J by 5 bases, with 6 bases between. Germline V gives CDR1 MNHNY, CDR2 SVGAGI (reference sequence). This CDR3 comprises 12 residues. This CDR3 is CASSWGDQPQHF. The CDR3 coding sequence is TGTGCCAGCAGTTGGGGGGATCAGCCCCAGCATTTT.

This clone has a single count. The chain recombines TRBV6-5 with TRBJ2-2, with D perhaps given as TRBD1 or TRBD2 (6 bases each). In germline, CDR1 is MNHEY, CDR2 SVGAGI. V dropped 7 bases and J dropped 6 bases, with 9 bases sitting between them. This CDR3 comprises 12 residues. The DNA of the CDR3 is TGTGCCAGCATCCGGGGGCCCGGGGAGCTGTTTTTT. It specifies CASIRGPGELFF.

The chain carries TRBV1 and TRBJ2-1; the table's D call of TRBD1 was not tested on the DNA. TRBV1 is a known pseudogene. The CDR3 runs to 13 residues. CDR3 DNA: TGCACCAGCAGCCAAGACCACAGATTGGTTAGGTTCTTC. Protein: CTSSQDHRLVRFF.

The chain employs TRBV2 and TRBJ2-7, with D possibly TRBD1 on 5 matching bases. Germline V gene data show CDR1 as SNHLY and CDR2 as FYNNEI. The germline V and J ends were trimmed by 3 bases and 1 base, with 10 bases remaining between them. This CDR3 comprises 14 residues. Here the CDR3 reads CASSEQGPSYEQYF. The DNA for the CDR3 is TGTGCCAGCAGTGAGCAGGGCCCTTCCTACGAGCAGTACTTC. Together with reference TRBV2 and TRBJ2-7, the CDR3 gives the full variable domain: EPEVTQTPSHQVTQMGQEVILRCVPISNHLYFYWYRQILGQKVEFLVSFYNNEISEKSEIFDDQFSVERPDGSNFTLKIRSTKLEDSAMYFCASSEQGPSYEQYFGPGTRLTVT.

J is TRBJ1-2 and V is TRBV5-5; 7 positions match TRBD1. V trimming: 3 bases; J trimming: 2 bases; junction bases outside the gene matches: 10. Per germline, CDR1 SGHKS and CDR2 YYEKEE (reference sequence). CDR3 length equals 16 residues. The CDR3 DNA reads TGTGCCAGCAGCTCCAATCCCGACAGGGTAAACTATGGCTACACCTTC. It yields the protein CASSSNPDRVNYGYTF.

The genes are TRBV5-4 and TRBJ2-7; possible D gene TRBD1, 6 bases. Germline lookup yields CDR1 SGHNT and CDR2 YYREEE (reference sequence). V was shortened by 5 bases and J by 5 bases, with 11 bases between the two germline ends. This CDR3 has 12 amino acids. As DNA, the CDR3 is TGTGCCAGCAGACAGGGAAGCCACGAGCAGTACTTC. Its translation is CASRQGSHEQYF.

This chain connects TRBV15 to TRBJ1-2; TRBD1 matches at 10 bases. Per germline, CDR1 LNHNV and CDR2 YYDKDF (reference sequence). The CDR3 spans 17 residues. J was trimmed by 4 bases and V by 0 bases; bases with no gene match: 8. The CDR3: CATSRDLGTGVSYGYTF. CDR3 in DNA: TGTGCCACCAGCAGAGATTTGGGGACAGGGGTTAGCTATGGCTACACCTTC.

This sequence joins TRBV10-3 and TRBJ1-1, with D maybe TRBD1 (5 bases). Germline CDR1 is ENHRY and CDR2 is SYGVKD. Trimming left V 0 bases short and J 4 bases short, with 12 bases between. The CDR3 runs to 15 residues. In DNA form, the CDR3 reads TGTGCCATCAGTGAGTCGACGGGGGGGACCACTGAAGCTTTCTTT. It yields the protein CAISESTGGTTEAFF.

The chain combines TRBV4-1 with TRBJ2-5; the match to TRBD1 covers 7 bases. The germline V gene encodes CDR1 MGHRA and CDR2 YSYEKL. The ends lost 2 bases at V and 1 base at J; junction bases unmatched: 4. The CDR3 totals 15 residues. CDR3 bases: TGCGCCAGCAGCCAAAGGGACAGACCCCAAGAGACCCAGTACTTC. Protein: CASSQRDRPQETQYF.

This sequence joins TRBV25-1 and TRBJ1-1; perhaps TRBD1 as D (6 bases). Germline CDR1 is MGHDK and CDR2 is SYGVNS. V lost 6 bases and J 5 bases, leaving 13 bases between the germline ends. CDR3 length equals 13 residues. The CDR3 nucleotides are TGTGCCAGCAGGGGGGTAGGGGGGACTGAAGCTTTCTTT. Translation: CASRGVGGTEAFF.

The V call is TRBV7-9, the J call TRBJ1-2; TRBD1 matches 9 bases. CDR1 is SEHNR and CDR2 is FQNEAQ in the germline V gene (reference sequence). After removal of 0 bases from V and 6 bases from J, the junction contained 8 bases not matched to a gene. The CDR3 is 16 amino acids. The CDR3 reads CASSLADGTGYHGYTF. The CDR3 DNA follows: TGTGCCAGCAGCTTAGCTGACGGGACAGGGTACCATGGCTACACCTTC.

V is TRBV10-2 and J is TRBJ2-7, with D possibly matching TRBD2 (6 bases). Per germline, CDR1 WSHSY and CDR2 SAAADI. V lost 0 bases and J 3 bases, leaving 18 bases between the germline ends. The CDR3 consists of 17 residues. CDR3 DNA: TGCGCCAGCAGTGAGTCTCTTCTCCCGCGAGCGGGCTACGAGCAGTACTTC. Amino acid sequence: CASSESLLPRAGYEQYF.

The chain combines TRBV9 with TRBJ2-5; weak D call: TRBD1 (5 bases). Germline V lookup: CDR1 SGDLS, CDR2 YYNGEE. V was clipped by 1 base and J by 5 bases, with 15 bases between them. The CDR3 length is 15 residues. The CDR3 loop reads CASSVLGNGAETQYF. CDR3 DNA: TGTGCCAGCAGCGTATTAGGCAATGGGGCGGAGACCCAGTACTTC. Filled out from reference TRBV9 and TRBJ2-5, the complete variable domain reads DSGVTQTPKHLITATGQRVTLRCSPRSGDLSVYWYQQSLDQGLQFLIQYYNGEERAKGNILERFSAQQFPDLHSELNLSSLELGDSALYFCASSVLGNGAETQYFGPGTRLLVL.

The V gene is TRBV27, the J gene TRBJ2-5; D perhaps matches TRBD1 (6 bases). Trimming pared 8 bases from V and 5 bases from J, leaving 21 bases between. Germline V gene lookup returns CDR1 MNHEY and CDR2 SMNVEV (reference sequence). This CDR3 is 15 amino acids long. The CDR3 nucleotides read TGTGCCAGCCGCCCCTGGGGGTCAGGGGTGGAGACCCAGTACTTC. It specifies CASRPWGSGVETQYF.

This sequence joins TRBV6-5 and TRBJ2-2; D is perhaps TRBD1 (5 bases). The germline V and J ends were trimmed by 2 bases and 3 bases, with 10 bases remaining between them. The CDR3 has 15 amino acids. The germline gives CDR1 MNHEY, CDR2 SVGAGI. The CDR3 nucleotides read TGTGCCAGCAGTTACGGGGCCGGGTACACCGGGGAGCTGTTTTTT. Amino acid sequence: CASSYGAGYTGELFF.

V usage is TRBV5-6 and J usage is TRBJ1-2; unclear D gene. V was pared by 1 base and J by 10 bases, with 11 bases between. The CDR3 extends over 12 amino acids. Germline V gives CDR1 SGHDT, CDR2 YYEEEE. The CDR3 coding sequence is TGTGCCAGCAGCTTGCCAGGTTTGCTCTACACCTTC. This sequence encodes CASSLPGLLYTF.

J is TRBJ2-3 and V is TRBV5-1, with D perhaps TRBD2 (6 bases). The CDR3 totals 17 residues. The V gene lost 6 bases and the J gene lost 2 bases, with 22 bases spanning the gap. Germline V gives CDR1 SGHRS, CDR2 YFSETQ. The DNA for the CDR3 is TGCGCCAGCAACCCCCGCGGGACTTACCCCACCACAGATACGCAGTATTTT. It codes for CASNPRGTYPTTDTQYF.

The chain has TRBV7-3 and TRBJ1-2; D perhaps matches TRBD1 (6 bases). Trimming took 5 bases from V and 8 from J, leaving 21 bases between them. The CDR3 totals 15 residues. From germline, CDR1 is SGHTA and CDR2 FQGTGA. CDR3 sequence reads: CASSAQQGDRGGYTF. CDR3 coding DNA: TGTGCCAGCAGCGCCCAACAGGGAGACCGTGGAGGCTACACCTTC.

The V gene is TRBV7-6, the J gene TRBJ2-1, with TRBD2 matching over 11 bases. Germline CDR1 reads SGHVS; CDR2 reads FNYEAQ. V was clipped by 6 bases and J by 8 bases; unmatched bases: 9. This CDR3 has 15 residues. CDR3 DNA: TGTGCCAGCAGACGTAGCGGGAGGGCGGTAGATGAGCAGTTCTTC. This sequence encodes CASRRSGRAVDEQFF.

This chain connects TRBV6-1 to TRBJ2-1; 7 bases fit TRBD2. After removal of 1 base from V and 7 bases from J, the junction contained 7 bases not matched to a gene. Germline V gives CDR1 MNHNS, CDR2 SASEGT. The length of the CDR3 is 15 residues. The CDR3 region has the DNA TGTGCCAGCAGTGAAGTCCTAGCGGTGGGGAATGAGCAGTTCTTC. It is translated as CASSEVLAVGNEQFF.

The rearrangement links TRBV10-1 to TRBJ2-1, with TRBD2 identical over 7 bases. V shed 5 bases, J shed 5 bases, and the junction held 3 bases outside the gene matches. The CDR3 has 13 residues. The germline V gene has CDR1 WNHNN and CDR2 SYGVQD (reference sequence). The CDR3 loop reads CASSYSGNNEQFF. The DNA for the CDR3 is TGCGCCAGCAGTTACAGCGGGAACAATGAGCAGTTCTTC.

J is TRBJ2-7 and V is TRBV9; no firm D call. V was trimmed by 3 bases and J by 5 bases, leaving 18 bases between them. The CDR3 consists of 15 residues. CDR1 is SGDLS, CDR2 YYNGEE, per germline. The CDR3 sequence: CASSAETAAHDEQYF. CDR3 nucleotides: TGTGCCAGCAGCGCAGAGACCGCCGCCCACGACGAGCAGTACTTC. The full variable domain, rest sourced from reference TRBV9 and TRBJ2-7, is DSGVTQTPKHLITATGQRVTLRCSPRSGDLSVYWYQQSLDQGLQFLIQYYNGEERAKGNILERFSAQQFPDLHSELNLSSLELGDSALYFCASSAETAAHDEQYFGPGTRLTVT.

The chain couples TRBV14 to TRBJ2-4; D is unresolved. Germline CDR1 SGHDN, CDR2 FVKESK. V dropped 4 bases and J dropped 8 bases, with 18 bases sitting between them. This CDR3 contains 15 residues. The CDR3 protein is CASSLKSGYGDIQYF. The CDR3 DNA reads TGTGCCAGCAGCCTCAAGAGTGGGTATGGTGACATTCAGTACTTC.

The rearrangement uses TRBV19 and TRBJ1-1; 7 bases fit TRBD1. The CDR3 loop spans 14 amino acids. Per the germline V gene, CDR1 is LNHDA and CDR2 is SQIVND (reference sequence). Trimming cost V 3 bases and J 5 bases; bases outside gene matches: 6. This CDR3 reads CASSIRTGQTEAFF. The CDR3 region has the DNA TGTGCCAGTAGTATTCGGACAGGACAGACTGAAGCTTTCTTT.

The chain combines TRBV6-5 with TRBJ2-7, with D hard to call. The CDR3 totals 13 residues. V was shortened by 8 bases and J by 0 bases, with 11 bases between the two germline ends. CDR1 MNHEY and CDR2 SVGAGI come from the germline V gene. The CDR3 DNA reads as TGTGCCAGCGGCACCGGGCGCTCCTACGAGCAGTACTTC. Protein sequence: CASGTGRSYEQYF.

This chain joins TRBV6-1 and TRBJ2-7, with a possible D match to TRBD2 (6 bases). Trimming pared 6 bases from V and 3 bases from J, leaving 15 bases between. Germline CDR1 is MNHNS and CDR2 is SASEGT. CDR3 length equals 14 residues. Written as DNA, the CDR3 is TGTGCCAGCAGCGAGACTAGGAATTACTACGAGCAGTACTTC. Its protein is CASSETRNYYEQYF.